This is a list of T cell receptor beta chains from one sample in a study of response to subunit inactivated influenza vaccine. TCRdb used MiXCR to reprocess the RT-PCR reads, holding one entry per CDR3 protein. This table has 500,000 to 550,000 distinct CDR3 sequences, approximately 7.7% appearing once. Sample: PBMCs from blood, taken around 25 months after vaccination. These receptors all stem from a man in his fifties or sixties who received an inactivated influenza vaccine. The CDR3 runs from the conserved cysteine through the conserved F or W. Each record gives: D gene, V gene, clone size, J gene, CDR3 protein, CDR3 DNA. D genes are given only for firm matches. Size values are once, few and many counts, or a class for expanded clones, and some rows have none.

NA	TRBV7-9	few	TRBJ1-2	CASSPREGKLDGYTF	TGTGCCAGCAGCCCCCGTGAGGGGAAGTTGGATGGCTACACCTTC
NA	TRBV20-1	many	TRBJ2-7	CSAEEIAAADYEQYF	TGCAGTGCTGAAGAAATAGCGGCGGCGGACTACGAGCAGTACTTC
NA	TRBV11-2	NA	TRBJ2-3	CASSKGVGGSSDTQYF	TGTGCCAGCAGCAAAGGGGTCGGGGGATCCTCAGATACGCAGTATTTT
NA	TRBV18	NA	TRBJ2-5	CASSPFRRFQETQYF	TGTGCCAGCTCACCTTTCCGACGATTCCAAGAGACCCAGTACTTC
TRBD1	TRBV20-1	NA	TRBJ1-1	CSARDWGQGIGAEAFF	TGCAGTGCTAGAGATTGGGGACAGGGGATAGGGGCTGAAGCTTTCTTT
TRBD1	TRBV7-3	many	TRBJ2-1	CASSSLGPGQGEMFF	TGTGCCAGCAGCTCCCTGGGCCCGGGACAGGGGGAAATGTTCTTC
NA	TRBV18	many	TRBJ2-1	CASSPTRHNEQFF	TGTGCCAGCTCACCGACTAGACACAATGAGCAGTTCTTC
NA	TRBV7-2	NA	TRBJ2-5	CASSFSRKLETQYF	TGTGCCAGCAGCTTCAGTAGGAAACTAGAGACCCAGTACTTC
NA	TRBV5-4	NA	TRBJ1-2	CASSLERRDGYTF	TGTGCCAGCAGCTTGGAACGGAGGGACGGCTACACCTTC
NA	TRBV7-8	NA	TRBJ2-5	CASSPLLWETQYF	TGTGCCAGCAGCCCATTGTTATGGGAGACCCAGTACTTC
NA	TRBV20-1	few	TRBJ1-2	CSARDLVQGLSGYTF	TGCAGTGCTAGAGATCTGGTCCAGGGCCTTTCTGGCTACACCTTC
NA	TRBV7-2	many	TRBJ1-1	CASSPQTFERGAFF	TGTGCCAGCAGCCCGCAGACTTTCGAACGGGGAGCTTTCTTT
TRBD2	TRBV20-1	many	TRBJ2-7	CSASSLAGYSTYEQYF	TGCAGTGCTAGTTCGTTAGCGGGATACTCTACCTACGAGCAGTACTTC
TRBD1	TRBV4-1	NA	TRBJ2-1	CASSLGQAAYNEQFF	TGCGCCAGCAGCCTGGGACAGGCGGCCTACAATGAGCAGTTCTTC